This T cell receptor (beta chain) was identified during a study of T cells in Graves' hyperthyroidism and ophthalmopathy. Comment on this clonotype: Its antigen remains unidentified.

Study results and caveats: Most expanded thyroid clonotypes above 0.001 recurred in blood.

Per the germline V gene, CDR1 is SNHLY and CDR2 is FYNNEI. This CDR3 is 13 amino acids long. The ends were cut back, 8 bases at V and 11 bases at J, with 18 bases in the middle. The CDR3 regions of TCR beta were amplified from RNA transcripts. Carried out on the TCR CDR3, a first-round RT-PCR used the HTBI primer set. Using its own MiXCR run on the multiplex PCR reads, TCRdb lists one record per CDR3 protein. The sample lists 540,000 or so distinct CDR3 sequences, about 43% seen once, with roughly 19% in the top ten. This clonotype originated in an adult woman with Graves' disease, either hyperthyroidism or ophthalmopathy (not recorded which). This rearrangement joins TRBV2 to TRBJ1-4, with D maybe TRBD1 (5 bases). The specimen sequenced was peripheral blood or thyroid tissue (not recorded which). The CDR3 loop reads CASPSGTGEKLFF. CDR3 bases: TGTGCCAGCCCTAGCGGGACCGGGGAGAAACTGTTTTTT.